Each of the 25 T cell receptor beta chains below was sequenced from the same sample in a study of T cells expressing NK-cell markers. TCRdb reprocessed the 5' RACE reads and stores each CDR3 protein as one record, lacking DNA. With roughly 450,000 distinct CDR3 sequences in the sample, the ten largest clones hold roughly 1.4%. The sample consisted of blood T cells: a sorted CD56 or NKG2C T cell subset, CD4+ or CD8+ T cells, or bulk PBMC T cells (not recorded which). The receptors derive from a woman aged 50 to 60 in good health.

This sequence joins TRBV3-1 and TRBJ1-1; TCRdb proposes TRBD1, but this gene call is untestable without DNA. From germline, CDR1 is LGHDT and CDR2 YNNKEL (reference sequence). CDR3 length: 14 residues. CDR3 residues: CASSLGGSISEAFF.

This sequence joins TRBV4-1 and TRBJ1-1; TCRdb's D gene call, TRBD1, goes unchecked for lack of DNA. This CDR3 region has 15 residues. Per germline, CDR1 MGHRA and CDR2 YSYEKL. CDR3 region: CASSRDRRQSTEAFF.

CDR3 sequence reads: CASTELGSNNEQFF. V is TRBV12-3 or TRBV12-4 and J is TRBJ2-1. CDR3 length: 14 amino acids.

CDR3 protein: CASSASRTALSGNTIYF. The J gene is TRBJ1-3, the V gene TRBV25-1; TCRdb selects TRBD1, and the lack of DNA leaves this call unchecked. The length of the CDR3 is 17 residues. From germline, CDR1 is MGHDK and CDR2 SYGVNS. Variable domain in full (rest from reference TRBV25-1 and TRBJ1-3): EADIYQTPRYLVIGTGKKITLECSQTMGHDKMYWYQQDPGMELHLIHYSYGVNSTEKGDLSSESTVSRIRTEHFPLTLESARPSHTSQYLCASSASRTALSGNTIYFGEGSWLTVV.

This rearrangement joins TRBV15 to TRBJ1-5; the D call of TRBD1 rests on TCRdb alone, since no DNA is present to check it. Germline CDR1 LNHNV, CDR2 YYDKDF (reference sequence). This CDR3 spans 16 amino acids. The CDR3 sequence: CATSRIGTGSNQPQHF.

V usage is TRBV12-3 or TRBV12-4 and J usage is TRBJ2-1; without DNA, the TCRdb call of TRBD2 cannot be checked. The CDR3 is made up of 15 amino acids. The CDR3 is CASSRTTGTWNEQFF.

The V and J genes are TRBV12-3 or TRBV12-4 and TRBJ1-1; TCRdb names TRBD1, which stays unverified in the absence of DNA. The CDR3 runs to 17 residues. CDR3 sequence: CASRSVRAIRTNTEAFF.

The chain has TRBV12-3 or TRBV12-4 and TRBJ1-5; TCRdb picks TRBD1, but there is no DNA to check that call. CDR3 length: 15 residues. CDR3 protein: CASSFRQGGRQPQHF.

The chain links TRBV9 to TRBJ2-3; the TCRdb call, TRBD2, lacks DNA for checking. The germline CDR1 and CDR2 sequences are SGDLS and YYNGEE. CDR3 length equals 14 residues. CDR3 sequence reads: CASSATGVTDTQYF.

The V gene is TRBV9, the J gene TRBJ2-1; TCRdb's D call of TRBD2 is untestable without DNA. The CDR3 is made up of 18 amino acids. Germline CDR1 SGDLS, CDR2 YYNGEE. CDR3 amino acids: CASSVGREVFSSYNEQFF.

CDR3 sequence: CASSLDGSANVLTF. The gene calls are TRBV5-1 and TRBJ2-6. The CDR3 spans 14 residues. Germline V gene lookup returns CDR1 SGHRS and CDR2 YFSETQ.

The CDR3 here is CASSLLGGTANTEAFF. The V gene is TRBV11-2, the J gene TRBJ1-1; TCRdb outputs TRBD1, but without DNA this stays unchecked. Germline assignment: CDR1 SGHAT and CDR2 FQNNGV. The CDR3 has 16 residues.

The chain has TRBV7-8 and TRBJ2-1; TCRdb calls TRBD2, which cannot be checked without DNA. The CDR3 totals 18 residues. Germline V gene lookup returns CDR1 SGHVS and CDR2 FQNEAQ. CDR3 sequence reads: CASSDRTSGSPAYNEQFF.

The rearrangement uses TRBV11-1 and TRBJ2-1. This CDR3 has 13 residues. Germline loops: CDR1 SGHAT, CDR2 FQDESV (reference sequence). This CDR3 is CALGRPENNEQFF.

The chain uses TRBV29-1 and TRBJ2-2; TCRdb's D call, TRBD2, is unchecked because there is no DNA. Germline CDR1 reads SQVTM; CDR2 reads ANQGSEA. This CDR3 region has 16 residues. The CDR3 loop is CSGRFLAGEGTGELFF.

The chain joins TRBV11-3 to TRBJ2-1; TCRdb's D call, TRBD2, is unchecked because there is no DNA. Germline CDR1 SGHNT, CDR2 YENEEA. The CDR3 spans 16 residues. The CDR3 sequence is CASSQPSGRPPLHLFF.

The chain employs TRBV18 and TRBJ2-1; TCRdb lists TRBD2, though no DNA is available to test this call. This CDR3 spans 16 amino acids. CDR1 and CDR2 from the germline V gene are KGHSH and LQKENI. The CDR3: CASSPTAGSSYNEQFF.

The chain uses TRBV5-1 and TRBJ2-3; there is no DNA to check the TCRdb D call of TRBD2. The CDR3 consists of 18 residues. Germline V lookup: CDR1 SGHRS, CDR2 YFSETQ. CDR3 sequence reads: CASSLNPGTSGKVDTQYF.

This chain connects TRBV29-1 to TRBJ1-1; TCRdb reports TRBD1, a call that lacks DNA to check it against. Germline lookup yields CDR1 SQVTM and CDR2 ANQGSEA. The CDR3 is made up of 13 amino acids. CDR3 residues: CSVEGGRAREAFF.

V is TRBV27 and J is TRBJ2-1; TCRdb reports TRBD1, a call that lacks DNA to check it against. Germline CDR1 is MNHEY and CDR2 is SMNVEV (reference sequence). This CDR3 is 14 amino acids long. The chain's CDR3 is CASKGHGPYNEQFF.

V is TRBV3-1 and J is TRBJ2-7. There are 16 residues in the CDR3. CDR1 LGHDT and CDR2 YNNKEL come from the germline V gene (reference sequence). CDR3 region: CASSAYWLANSYEQYF.

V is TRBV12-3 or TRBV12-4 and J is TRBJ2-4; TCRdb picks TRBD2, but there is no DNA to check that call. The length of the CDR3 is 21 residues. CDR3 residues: CASSLAHPTSGRARDKNIQYF.

CDR3 residues: CASSPSFRVRVFAEAFF. The chain uses TRBV7-9 and TRBJ1-1. The CDR3 length is 17 residues. Germline CDR1 is SEHNR and CDR2 is FQNEAQ (reference sequence).

CDR3 residues: CSARVGTANQETQYF. The rearrangement links TRBV20-1 to TRBJ2-5. This CDR3 is built from 15 residues. The germline gives CDR1 DFQATT, CDR2 SNEGSKA (reference sequence).

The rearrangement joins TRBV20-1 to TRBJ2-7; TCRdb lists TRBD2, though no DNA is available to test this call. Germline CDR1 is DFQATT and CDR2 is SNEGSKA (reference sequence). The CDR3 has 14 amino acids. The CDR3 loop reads CSARVPAGGAVQYF.